These 3 T cell receptor beta chains were sequenced from one sample in a study of Ad26.COV2.S vaccination and SARS-CoV-2 variants listed by TCRdb under 2021. Read against the paper, the sample's time point label means: individuals recovered from natural SARS-CoV-2 infection. Library preparation was by the immunoSEQ multiplex PCR assay. The immuneACCESS repertoire file appears here via TCRdb, limited to in-frame rearrangements. These files lack a portion of the clones; in checked studies, under half of the deficit traces to unresolved V genes, and the cause of the others is not known. Across this sample there are roughly 40,000 clones, with roughly four fifths seen only once. Over 40% of the sample goes to the ten largest clones. The sequencing here drew on peripheral blood, taken after recovery from COVID-19. The receptors were sampled from a human donor who had recovered from COVID-19.

This CDR3 is CASSQGPSTQTGNTIYF. The CDR3, as DNA: TGTGCCAGCAGCCAAGGACCGTCAACACAAACTGGAAACACCATATATTTT. The J gene is TRBJ1-3, the V gene TRBV3-1 (or the pseudogene TRBV3-2); D ambiguous. The CDR3 length is 17 residues. Trimming took 1 base from V and 2 from J, leaving 15 bases between them. Looked up from germline, CDR1 is LGHDT and CDR2 is YNNKEL (reference sequence).

This clone has only one observation. The J gene is TRBJ2-7, the V gene TRBV29-1, with D possibly matching TRBD1 (5 bases). The CDR3 is made up of 11 amino acids. Looked up from germline, CDR1 is SQVTM and CDR2 is ANQGSEA. The V end was cut by 3 bases, the J end by 6 bases, with 9 bases between. CDR3 DNA sequence: TGCAGCGTTGAGGTAGGGGCCGAGCAGTACGTC. Its translation: CSVEVGAEQYV.

This chain uses TRBV7-2 with TRBJ1-3; a possible D gene is TRBD1 (6 bases). V was shortened by 5 bases and J by 0 bases, with 14 bases between the two germline ends. Germline V lookup: CDR1 SGHTA, CDR2 FQGNSA. This CDR3 is 16 amino acids long. The CDR3 is CASSPSTGLSGNTIYF. The CDR3 region has the DNA TGTGCCAGCAGCCCGTCGACAGGCCTCTCTGGAAACACCATATATTTT.